Listed here are 20 T cell receptor beta chains from one sample, sequenced in a study of cytotoxic CD8 clonotypes in ibrutinib-treated CLL (dated by TCRdb to the early 2020s). Read against the paper, the sample's time point label means: less than 30 months on ibrutinib. Receptor libraries were prepared by the immunoSEQ multiplex PCR assay. The clones in this table, taken by TCRdb from immuneACCESS, are in-frame only. Not every clone is retained; where verified, under half of the shortfall comes from an unresolved V gene, and the cause of the rest is unknown. The sample profile shows a few hundred thousand clones; 70% of them were found once. Roughly 15% of the sample comes from the top ten. The sample in question was PBMCs, obtained after 24 months of ibrutinib treatment. These receptors came from a human donor with chronic lymphocytic leukemia.

A few counts support this clone. This chain connects TRBV9 to TRBJ2-7, with 7 bases lining up with TRBD2. Germline loops: CDR1 SGDLS, CDR2 YYNGEE. V was clipped by 0 bases and J by 5 bases; unmatched bases: 5. The CDR3 spans 14 residues. The CDR3 nucleotides read TGTGCCAGCAGCGTAGGAGGGAGCGGGAACGAGCAGTACTTC. Amino acids: CASSVGGSGNEQYF.

This chain uses TRBV18 with TRBJ1-4; D possibly corresponds to TRBD1 (5 bases). CDR1 is KGHSH and CDR2 is LQKENI in the germline V gene. The V end was cut by 4 bases, the J end by 0 bases, with 15 bases between. This CDR3 contains 17 residues. The CDR3 DNA sequence: TGTGCCAGCTCACGAGGGGTTGGGCCTGCAACTAATGAAAAACTGTTTTTT. Its protein product is CASSRGVGPATNEKLFF.

V is TRBV12-5 and J is TRBJ2-5; D may match TRBD1 or TRBD2 (5 bases each). Germline V gene data show CDR1 as LGHNT and CDR2 as FRNRAP. This CDR3 contains 14 residues. Trimming took off 6 bases at V and 4 bases at J, with 15 bases between the two ends. CDR3 coding DNA: TGTGCTAGTGGCTCGGGACGGAAGACAGAGACCCAGTACTTC. Its protein is CASGSGRKTETQYF.

V gene TRBV5-1 combines with J gene TRBJ1-4; no firm D call. Germline CDR1 SGHRS, CDR2 YFSETQ. The ends were cut back, 0 bases at V and 10 bases at J, with 16 bases in the middle. This CDR3 contains 15 residues. This CDR3 reads CASSLAGDLEGKLFF. Written as DNA, the CDR3 is TGCGCCAGCAGCTTGGCCGGGGATCTGGAAGGAAAACTGTTTTTT.

The chain combines TRBV28 with TRBJ1-1; D may be TRBD1 (5 bases). From germline, CDR1 is MDHEN and CDR2 SYDVKM. The ends were cut back, 6 bases at V and 11 bases at J, with 22 bases in the middle. The CDR3 is made up of 14 amino acids. This chain's CDR3 is CASRRGRYDRMAFF. The DNA of the CDR3 is TGTGCCAGCAGACGGGGACGGTACGACCGGATGGCTTTCTTT.

The V call is TRBV28, the J call TRBJ1-1, with a tentative D call TRBD1 (6 bases). V was clipped by 3 bases and J by 6 bases, with 11 bases between them. The length of the CDR3 is 13 residues. Germline V gene lookup returns CDR1 MDHEN and CDR2 SYDVKM. In DNA, the CDR3 is TGTGCCAGCAGTTTCAACAGGGCCCCTGAAGCTTTCTTT. Translation gives CASSFNRAPEAFF.

The rearrangement links TRBV2 to TRBJ2-3; D possibly corresponds to TRBD2 (5 bases). CDR3 length: 18 residues. Per the germline V gene, CDR1 is SNHLY and CDR2 is FYNNEI. V was shortened by 10 bases and J by 0 bases, with 26 bases between the two germline ends. Written as DNA, the CDR3 is TGTGCCACCCTTCCGCTGGCGGGCCTGAGTAATAGCACAGATACGCAGTATTTT. It translates to CATLPLAGLSNSTDTQYF.

The genes are TRBV29-1 and TRBJ2-1; 9 bases match TRBD2. The germline gives CDR1 SQVTM, CDR2 ANQGSEA. The CDR3 extends over 15 amino acids. V lost 3 bases, J lost 8 bases, and 11 bases stayed unmatched. The CDR3 DNA sequence: TGCAGCGTTGATGGGCGGGAGGGTCCTAGAGATGAGCAGTTCTTC. Translated: CSVDGREGPRDEQFF.

The chain has TRBV5-1 and TRBJ2-5; D unresolved. Between the trimmed V and J ends, which lost 4 bases and 2 bases, there was a span of 9 bases. The CDR3 spans 13 residues. Germline CDR1 SGHRS, CDR2 YFSETQ. The CDR3 DNA reads as TGCGCCAGCAGCGTCTCTTCTCAAGAGACCCAGTACTTC. The encoded protein is CASSVSSQETQYF.

The rearrangement uses TRBV11-1 and TRBJ2-3, with 7 bases matching TRBD1. This CDR3 contains 14 residues. J lost 6 bases, V lost 1 base, and 4 bases had no gene match. Per germline, CDR1 SGHAT and CDR2 FQDESV (reference sequence). The CDR3 nucleotides are TGTGCCAGCAGCTTAGGAGGGGGCGGTGATACGCAGTATTTT. Translating gives CASSLGGGGDTQYF.

The gene calls are TRBV30 and TRBJ1-4; 11 bases map to TRBD1. Germline CDR1 GTSNPN, CDR2 SVGIG (reference sequence). Trimming at V came to 5 bases and at J to 3 bases, leaving 8 bases not matched to a gene. The CDR3 is 16 amino acids. CDR3 residues: CAWDEGQGVANEKLFF. The CDR3 DNA is TGTGCCTGGGACGAGGGACAGGGGGTTGCTAATGAAAAACTGTTTTTT.

The chain employs TRBV27 and TRBJ1-2; the D gene is possibly TRBD1 (5 bases). CDR3 size: 15 residues. V was clipped by 4 bases and J by 8 bases, with 20 bases between them. The germline V gene encodes CDR1 MNHEY and CDR2 SMNVEV (reference sequence). Here the CDR3 reads CASSSGGVGAGGYTF. The DNA for the CDR3 is TGTGCCAGCAGTTCCGGGGGGGTAGGAGCAGGCGGCTACACCTTC.

This clone was seen a few times. The chain employs TRBV27 and TRBJ2-7; weak D call: TRBD1 (5 bases). CDR3 length equals 14 residues. Germline lookup yields CDR1 MNHEY and CDR2 SMNVEV (reference sequence). The V gene lost 2 bases and the J gene lost 6 bases, with 14 bases spanning the gap. CDR3 sequence reads: CASSLQRGLGEQYF. The CDR3, as DNA: TGTGCCAGCAGTTTACAAAGGGGTTTGGGCGAGCAGTACTTC.

This chain joins TRBV7-6 and TRBJ2-2, with D unresolved. V was pared by 2 bases and J by 7 bases, with 5 bases between. The germline CDR1 and CDR2 sequences are SGHVS and FNYEAQ. The CDR3 runs 12 residues. CDR3 residues: CASSLRIGELFF. CDR3 sequence (DNA): TGTGCCAGCAGCTTACGGATCGGGGAGCTGTTTTTT. The variable domain in full, completed from reference TRBV7-6 and TRBJ2-2, reads GAGVSQSPRYKVTKRGQDVALRCDPISGHVSLYWYRQALGQGPEFLTYFNYEAQQDKSGLPNDRFSAERPEGSISTLTIQRTEQRDSAMYRCASSLRIGELFFGEGSRLTVL.

This chain links TRBV25-1 with TRBJ1-2; weak D call: TRBD1 (6 bases). Germline V gene lookup returns CDR1 MGHDK and CDR2 SYGVNS. The CDR3 spans 14 residues. The V and J ends lost 5 bases and 4 bases respectively, with 14 bases between them. The CDR3 DNA sequence: TGTGCCAGCAGTTCGGGACAAGTCATCTATGGCTACACCTTC. Protein product: CASSSGQVIYGYTF.

This clone has just a few counts. The J gene is TRBJ1-5, the V gene TRBV28; a possible D gene is TRBD1 (5 bases). Germline CDR1 reads MDHEN; CDR2 reads SYDVKM. V was clipped by 2 bases and J by 0 bases, with 20 bases between them. The CDR3 extends over 19 amino acids. CDR3 coding DNA: TGTGCCAGCAGTTTACCGGACACAGCCCAGATATATAGCAATCAGCCCCAGCATTTT. Translated, it gives CASSLPDTAQIYSNQPQHF.

This rearrangement joins TRBV28 to TRBJ1-4, with D uncertain. The CDR3 has 12 residues. CDR1 and CDR2 (germline): MDHEN, SYDVKM. Trimming removed 9 bases at V and 8 bases at J, with 13 bases between. CDR3 coding DNA: TGTGCCAGTTCGGAGGGTGGGGAAAAACTGTTTTTT. Protein product: CASSEGGEKLFF.

The rearrangement uses TRBV28 and TRBJ1-2, with D maybe TRBD1 (5 bases). The V gene's germline CDR1 is MDHEN and CDR2 SYDVKM. The V and J ends lost 6 bases and 6 bases respectively, with 17 bases between them. CDR3 length: 14 amino acids. As DNA, the CDR3 is TGTGCCAGCAGCGGCGGTTATGGGGACCATGGCTACACCTTC. The encoded protein is CASSGGYGDHGYTF.

The V gene is TRBV7-9, the J gene TRBJ2-2, with D maybe TRBD1 (6 bases). V gave up 0 bases and J gave up 3 bases, with 11 bases separating them. The CDR3 is made up of 16 amino acids. CDR1 and CDR2 from the germline V gene are SEHNR and FQNEAQ (reference sequence). This CDR3 reads CASSLAGHPDTGELFF. Here the CDR3 DNA reads TGTGCCAGCAGCTTAGCGGGACACCCCGACACCGGGGAGCTGTTTTTT.

V is TRBV9 and J is TRBJ1-1; a weak D match, TRBD1 (5 bases). V gave up 3 bases and J gave up 1 base, with 10 bases separating them. The CDR3 sequence is 14 residues long. CDR1 SGDLS and CDR2 YYNGEE come from the germline V gene. CDR3 in DNA: TGTGCCAGCAGCGCCGTCGGACAGAACACTGAAGCTTTCTTT. This translates into CASSAVGQNTEAFF.